The 20 T cell receptor beta chains below come from one sample, sequenced in a study of low-dose radiotherapy and immunotherapy resistance in tumors. With TRAV- and TRBV-specific primers, first-strand cDNA was made, covering the alpha and beta chains. Amplification of TCRs used a constant-region primer and V-primer adapter for 15 to 25 PCR cycles. TCRdb independently ran MiXCR on the reads; one entry per CDR3 protein. The sample consists of roughly 8,300 distinct CDR3 sequences, roughly three fifths of them appearing once. These receptors all stem from a human donor with advanced metastatic prostate, ovarian, gallbladder or colorectal cancer (not recorded which). This table probably holds off-target reads from a library built for another chain.

The chain links TRBV7-2 to TRBJ2-7; 12 bases fit TRBD1. Germline CDR1 and CDR2: SGHTA and FQGNSA. This CDR3 is built from 16 residues. After removal of 4 bases from V and 4 bases from J, the junction contained 8 bases not matched to a gene. The CDR3 region is CASSSPGQGAIYEQYF. The CDR3 DNA is TGTGCCAGCAGCTCCCCGGGACAGGGGGCAATATACGAGCAGTACTTC.

The gene calls are TRBV9 and TRBJ1-2, with D unclear. Between the trimmed V and J ends, which lost 0 bases and 4 bases, there was a span of 10 bases. Germline CDR1 reads SGDLS; CDR2 reads YYNGEE. CDR3 length: 14 residues. DNA for the CDR3: TGTGCCAGCAGCGTAGAGGCAGCCCCCTATGGCTACACCTTC. This codes for CASSVEAAPYGYTF.

V gene TRBV4-3 combines with J gene TRBJ1-4, with 9 bases identical to TRBD1. Trimming at V came to 6 bases and at J to 0 bases, leaving 5 bases not matched to a gene. This CDR3 comprises 16 residues. Germline assignment: CDR1 LGHNA and CDR2 YSLEER. CDR3 loop: CASSPDRGATNEKLFF. The CDR3, as DNA: TGCGCCAGCAGTCCGGACAGGGGTGCAACTAATGAAAAACTGTTTTTT.

This rearrangement joins TRBV7-2 to TRBJ1-1; D possibly corresponds to TRBD1 (6 bases). The germline CDR1 and CDR2 sequences are SGHTA and FQGNSA. V was shortened by 4 bases and J by 0 bases, with 15 bases between the two germline ends. The CDR3 loop spans 16 amino acids. The chain's CDR3 is CASSSIPGALNTEAFF. The CDR3 DNA reads TGTGCCAGCAGCTCCATCCCGGGGGCCCTGAACACTGAAGCTTTCTTT.

The chain is built from TRBV12-3 or TRBV12-4 and TRBJ2-7; TRBD1 matches at 8 bases. The CDR3 has 14 amino acids. After removal of 6 bases from V and 2 bases from J, the junction contained 6 bases not matched to a gene. CDR3 protein: CASRPRTGTYEQYF. The CDR3 coding sequence is TGTGCCAGCAGACCCCGGACAGGGACCTACGAGCAGTACTTC.

The chain uses TRBV12-3 or TRBV12-4 and TRBJ2-7, with D perhaps matching TRBD1 (6 bases). The CDR3 is 15 amino acids. With 3 bases removed from V and 3 bases from J, the gap between germline ends came to 15 bases. The CDR3 reads CASSLSQGSNYEQYF. DNA of the CDR3: TGTGCCAGCAGTTTGAGTCAGGGGAGTAACTACGAGCAGTACTTC.

This chain connects TRBV19 to TRBJ2-7, with a tentative D call TRBD2 (6 bases). Germline lookup yields CDR1 LNHDA and CDR2 SQIVND (reference sequence). V lost 7 bases to trimming and J lost 8 bases, with 21 bases between them. This CDR3 has 14 amino acids. The CDR3 protein is CASKEGTTRGKQYF. The CDR3 bases are TGTGCCAGTAAAGAAGGGACCACACGCGGGAAGCAGTACTTC. Supplemented by reference TRBV19 and TRBJ2-7, the full variable domain reads DGGITQSPKYLFRKEGQNVTLSCEQNLNHDAMYWYRQDPGQGLRLIYYSQIVNDFQKGDIAEGYSVSREKKESFPLTVTSAQKNPTAFYLCASKEGTTRGKQYFGPGTRLTVT.

To note about this clonotype: One end of the junction varies from germline; a read error may be responsible. The V call is TRBV4-1, the J call TRBJ1-4; possibly TRBD1 for D (5 bases). Germline V CDR1 and CDR2: MGHRA, YSYEKL. The CDR3 runs 15 residues. The chain's CDR3 is CASSQDQGRGEKLFF. As DNA, the CDR3 is TGTGCCAGCAGCCAAGATCAGGGTCGCGGCGAAAAACTGTTTTTT.

This clonotype turned up a few times. The chain recombines TRBV5-8 with TRBJ1-1; tentative D call: TRBD1 (5 bases). The CDR3 runs to 15 residues. V lost 2 bases and J lost 1, with 12 bases in between. Germline assignment: CDR1 SGHTS and CDR2 YDEGEE. CDR3 sequence: CASSLRPDRNTEAFF. The CDR3 DNA reads as TGTGCCAGCAGCTTACGACCTGACAGGAACACTGAAGCTTTCTTT.

This clonotype was detected a few times. The chain joins TRBV28 to TRBJ1-6; D call uncertain. V was cut by 10 bases and J by 4 bases, with 8 bases left in between. Germline CDR1 is MDHEN and CDR2 is SYDVKM. This CDR3 has 12 amino acids. The chain's CDR3 is CAITDYNSPLHF. In DNA form, the CDR3 reads TGTGCCATCACAGATTATAATTCACCCCTCCACTTT.

The chain employs TRBV29-1 and TRBJ2-1; D is perhaps TRBD2 (5 bases). V lost 7 bases to trimming and J lost 5 bases, with 15 bases between them. CDR1 and CDR2 from the germline V gene are SQVTM and ANQGSEA. The CDR3 runs to 13 residues. The CDR3 here is CSELGLQDNEQFF. CDR3 DNA sequence: TGCAGCGAACTAGGGCTTCAGGACAATGAGCAGTTCTTC.

The gene calls are TRBV6-1 and TRBJ1-2; possibly TRBD1 for D (5 bases). The CDR3 is 13 residues long. With 6 bases removed from V and 4 bases from J, the gap between germline ends came to 12 bases. CDR1 is MNHNS, CDR2 SASEGT, per germline. The CDR3 here is CASRAGGVYGYTF. The CDR3 nucleotides read TGTGCCAGCAGGGCCGGAGGGGTCTATGGCTACACCTTC.

This clonotype was seen a few times. This chain links TRBV2 with TRBJ1-2, with D unclear. Trimming removed 7 bases at V and 7 bases at J, with 10 bases between. This CDR3 has 11 amino acids. Germline-derived CDR1 and CDR2 are SNHLY and FYNNEI. The CDR3 reads CASMKGFGYTF. As DNA, the CDR3 is TGTGCCAGCATGAAGGGTTTTGGCTACACCTTC.

The rearrangement uses TRBV10-3 and TRBJ1-5; no definite D call. The ends were cut back, 7 bases at V and 6 bases at J, with 13 bases in the middle. The CDR3 covers 13 residues. Germline CDR1 ENHRY, CDR2 SYGVKD. DNA of the CDR3: TGTGCCATCACCTCGGACCCAGTTCAGCCCCAGCATTTT. It specifies CAITSDPVQPQHF.

By share of the sample, this clonotype is large. The genes are TRBV6-2 or TRBV6-3 and TRBJ2-7, with D possibly TRBD2 on 6 matching bases. The CDR3 totals 14 residues. V lost 6 bases to trimming and J lost 5 bases, with 17 bases between them. Germline values: CDR1 MNHEY, CDR2 SVGEGT. The CDR3 DNA is TGTGCCAGCAGCTCGACCCAGGGCGGGGACGAGCAGTACTTC. Translating gives CASSSTQGGDEQYF.

V and J are TRBV27 and TRBJ1-6, with no clear D. The V gene lost 1 base and the J gene lost 8 bases, with 15 bases spanning the gap. Germline V gene sequence: CDR1 MNHEY, CDR2 SMNVEV (reference sequence). The length of the CDR3 is 16 residues. The CDR3 loop reads CASSLFQPRLDSPLHF. The CDR3 DNA reads as TGTGCCAGCAGTTTATTTCAACCGCGTCTGGATTCACCCCTCCACTTT.

The chain joins TRBV15 to TRBJ2-1; maybe TRBD2 (6 bases). V lost 6 bases and J lost 3, with 18 bases in between. The CDR3 covers 16 residues. Germline CDR1 and CDR2: LNHNV and YYDKDF (reference sequence). CDR3 sequence reads: CATRAPRDGIYNEQFF. DNA for the CDR3: TGTGCCACCAGGGCACCGCGGGACGGAATCTACAATGAGCAGTTCTTC.

This chain uses TRBV6-4 with TRBJ2-3; 14 bases align to TRBD2. V shed 3 bases, J shed 10 bases, and the junction held 6 bases outside the gene matches. Germline V gives CDR1 MRHNA, CDR2 SNTAGT. The CDR3 sequence is 15 residues long. CDR3 loop: CASSEVGTSGSAQYF. The DNA for the CDR3 is TGTGCCAGCAGTGAAGTTGGGACTAGCGGGAGCGCGCAGTATTTT.

V gene TRBV7-2 combines with J gene TRBJ1-2, with TRBD1 matching 9 bases. Germline V gene lookup returns CDR1 SGHTA and CDR2 FQGNSA. Losses at the gene ends were 4 bases for V and 7 bases for J; bases not matched to a gene: 10. This CDR3 region has 15 residues. The DNA of the CDR3 is TGTGCCAGCAGCTCCCACAGGGGGCGCCAAAGTGGCTACACCTTC. Protein sequence: CASSSHRGRQSGYTF.

J is TRBJ1-2 and V is TRBV20-1; 10 bases line up with TRBD1. Germline lookup yields CDR1 DFQATT and CDR2 SNEGSKA (reference sequence). This CDR3 region has 13 residues. With 5 bases clipped from V and 2 bases from J, the junction kept 2 bases outside the gene matches. In DNA, the CDR3 is TGCAGTGCTGGACAGGGGGTGAACTATGGCTACACCTTC. This codes for CSAGQGVNYGYTF.